These 9 T cell receptor beta chains came from one sample sequenced in a study of blood T cell repertoires in COVID-19 (dated by TCRdb to the early 2020s). Library generation was performed with the immunoSEQ multiplex PCR assay. Held by TCRdb, this immuneACCESS table contains in-frame sequences only and omits some clones. Under half of the omission traces to an unresolved V gene where checked; the cause of the rest is unknown. In all, the sample holds 100,000 to 150,000 clones, and about nine tenths of those were seen once. Clones ranked in the top ten supply around a tenth of the sample. The sequencing input was peripheral blood. These receptors were taken from a man aged 45-65 years with acute or convalescent COVID-19.

The CDR3 DNA sequence: TGTGCCAGCTCCGGGGCCTACAATGAGCAGTTCTTC. Translated, it gives CASSGAYNEQFF. The chain couples TRBV7-2 to TRBJ2-1, with D perhaps matching TRBD2 (5 bases). Germline CDR1 and CDR2: SGHTA and FQGNSA. This CDR3 has 12 amino acids. The ends were cut back, 8 bases at V and 2 bases at J, with 7 bases in the middle.

The sample holds one count of this clone. V gene TRBV9 combines with J gene TRBJ2-3, with unresolved D. The germline V gene has CDR1 SGDLS and CDR2 YYNGEE. The V and J ends lost 1 base and 2 bases respectively, with 8 bases between them. The length of the CDR3 is 14 residues. CDR3 sequence: CASSVSRYTDTQYF. In nucleotides, the CDR3 is TGTGCCAGCAGCGTATCGCGATACACAGATACGCAGTATTTT.

This clone is categorized as large. This chain connects TRBV7-9 to TRBJ1-1; maybe TRBD1 (5 bases). In germline, CDR1 is SEHNR, CDR2 FQNEAQ (reference sequence). Trimming removed 5 bases at V and 2 bases at J, with 18 bases between. The CDR3 runs to 16 residues. This CDR3 is CASSHPLGGFNTEAFF. CDR3 bases: TGTGCCAGCAGCCACCCCCTCGGGGGGTTTAACACTGAAGCTTTCTTT.

V is TRBV29-1 and J is TRBJ1-2; 9 bases match TRBD1. Per germline, CDR1 SQVTM and CDR2 ANQGSEA. The CDR3 spans 14 residues. The V segment lost 2 bases and the J segment 8 bases; nucleotides outside the gene matches: 9. The CDR3 spells CSVERGRGTGGYTF. The CDR3 nucleotides are TGCAGCGTTGAAAGGGGCCGTGGGACAGGGGGCTACACCTTC.

The rearrangement joins TRBV5-1 to TRBJ1-5, with 11 positions matching TRBD1. The CDR3 is 16 residues long. Germline trimming cut 4 bases from V and 7 bases from J; bases unmatched to any gene: 10. Germline V CDR1 and CDR2: SGHRS, YFSETQ. The CDR3 DNA reads TGCGCCAGCAGCCCGAGGGGGACAGGGGGTGGCCAGCCCCAGCATTTT. Protein product: CASSPRGTGGGQPQHF.

The J gene is TRBJ1-5, the V gene TRBV28, with 9 bases fitting TRBD1. Trimming took 10 bases from V and 4 from J; bases not matched to a gene: 2. Germline CDR1 reads MDHEN; CDR2 reads SYDVKM. This CDR3 comprises 12 residues. CDR3 amino acids: CAIGTGNQPQHF. CDR3 in DNA: TGTGCCATCGGGACAGGGAATCAGCCCCAGCATTTT.

The genes are TRBV5-1 and TRBJ1-1; the D gene is possibly TRBD1 (6 bases). The germline CDR1 and CDR2 sequences are SGHRS and YFSETQ. V was pared by 4 bases and J by 11 bases, with 15 bases between. The CDR3 runs to 12 residues. As DNA, the CDR3 is TGCGCCAGCAGCCCGGGAGGGGGATGGGCTTTCTTT. Amino acids: CASSPGGGWAFF.

The J gene is TRBJ1-1, the V gene TRBV7-9, with TRBD1 as a possible D gene (6 bases). Per germline, CDR1 SEHNR and CDR2 FQNEAQ (reference sequence). V was cut by 5 bases and J by 3 bases, with 10 bases left in between. This CDR3 is built from 13 residues. DNA of the CDR3: TGTGCCAGCAGCCAGGGGTCGGACACTGAAGCTTTCTTT. It yields the protein CASSQGSDTEAFF.

This clone appeared a single time. The chain joins TRBV6-5 to TRBJ2-1; D may be TRBD1 (6 bases). The V end was cut by 5 bases, the J end by 0 bases, with 11 bases between. This CDR3 has 15 residues. Germline loops: CDR1 MNHEY, CDR2 SVGAGI. The CDR3 is CASSRTVNSYNEQFF. As DNA, the CDR3 is TGTGCCAGCAGTCGGACAGTAAACTCCTACAATGAGCAGTTCTTC.